The 26 T cell receptor beta chains below come from one sample, sequenced in a study of blood T cells in healthy people across ages. PCR was performed a second time for about 7 to 12 cycles using a sample-barcoded 5' primer and a J-beta primer mix. In TCRdb, the 5' RACE reads were re-called with MiXCR into one record per CDR3 protein. The table records around 990,000 distinct CDR3 sequences, approximately 25% of them present only once. These data were also reused for a study on T cells of mothers and their children.

The sample was blood. Every receptor here comes from a girl aged 2-15 years in good health.

This clonotype showed up just a few times. The chain recombines TRBV6-6 with TRBJ1-2; D is perhaps TRBD1 (5 bases). Per germline, CDR1 MNHNY and CDR2 SVGAGI (reference sequence). The CDR3 contains 12 residues. V was pared by 10 bases and J by 7 bases, with 16 bases between. The CDR3 is CATEAGSGGYTF. DNA of the CDR3: TGTGCCACCGAAGCAGGGTCTGGTGGCTACACCTTC.

This clonotype was seen just once. The J gene is TRBJ2-3, the V gene TRBV6-2 or TRBV6-3, with a tentative D call TRBD1 (5 bases). CDR3 size: 14 residues. V was pared by 6 bases and J by 4 bases, with 14 bases between. Per germline, CDR1 MNHEY and CDR2 SVGEGT. CDR3 in amino acids: CASSLQVVPDTQYF. The CDR3 nucleotides are TGTGCCAGCAGCCTACAGGTGGTCCCAGATACGCAGTATTTT.

CDR3 residues: CASSGASGGTYEQYF. DNA for the CDR3: TGTGCCAGCAGTGGGGCTAGCGGGGGTACCTACGAGCAGTACTTC. This rearrangement joins TRBV2 to TRBJ2-7; TRBD2 matches at 10 bases. Germline V gene sequence: CDR1 SNHLY, CDR2 FYNNEI. This CDR3 region has 15 residues. V lost 4 bases to trimming and J lost 2 bases; unmatched junction nucleotides: 5.

The chain carries TRBV6-5 and TRBJ2-5, with D possibly matching TRBD2 (5 bases). The CDR3 runs 13 residues. V dropped 0 bases and J dropped 7 bases, with 9 bases sitting between them. Germline lookup yields CDR1 MNHEY and CDR2 SVGAGI. Here the CDR3 reads CASSYSIGLTQYF. The CDR3 DNA reads as TGTGCCAGCAGTTACTCGATAGGACTGACCCAGTACTTC.

The rearrangement joins TRBV7-9 to TRBJ1-4; D not certain. Per germline, CDR1 SEHNR and CDR2 FQNEAQ (reference sequence). The germline V and J ends were trimmed by 5 bases and 0 bases, with 16 bases remaining between them. The CDR3 length is 17 residues. The CDR3 region is CASSRTVVQATNEKLFF. The CDR3 region has the DNA TGTGCCAGCAGCCGTACTGTGGTTCAGGCAACTAATGAAAAACTGTTTTTT. Variable domain in full (rest from reference TRBV7-9 and TRBJ1-4): DTGVSQNPRHKITKRGQNVTFRCDPISEHNRLYWYRQTLGQGPEFLTYFQNEAQLEKSRLLSDRFSAERPKGSFSTLEIQRTEQGDSAMYLCASSRTVVQATNEKLFFGSGTQLSVL.

This clonotype was counted at least ten times. CDR3 in amino acids: CASSVRAYDGYTF. The CDR3, as DNA: TGTGCCAGCAGCGTCAGGGCGTACGATGGCTACACCTTC. The V call is TRBV9, the J call TRBJ1-2, with TRBD1 as a possible D gene (5 bases). The ends were cut back, 2 bases at V and 6 bases at J, with 11 bases in the middle. CDR3 length equals 13 residues. CDR1 SGDLS and CDR2 YYNGEE come from the germline V gene.

V gene TRBV7-8 combines with J gene TRBJ1-2; unclear D gene. The V and J ends lost 2 bases and 8 bases respectively, with 15 bases between them. The CDR3 spans 14 residues. CDR1 is SGHVS and CDR2 is FQNEAQ in the germline V gene. The CDR3 loop is CASSLLASGEGYTF. CDR3 in DNA: TGTGCCAGCAGCTTACTGGCATCCGGGGAAGGCTACACCTTC.

The chain carries TRBV6-4 and TRBJ2-3; no clear D. Trimming took 6 bases from V and 0 from J, leaving 13 bases between them. CDR1 and CDR2 (germline): MRHNA, SNTAGT. The CDR3 has 15 amino acids. This CDR3 reads CASRTSSSSTDTQYF. The CDR3, as DNA: TGTGCCAGCAGGACATCCTCATCTAGCACAGATACGCAGTATTTT.

The J gene is TRBJ1-3, the V gene TRBV5-1, with D unclear. Germline-derived CDR1 and CDR2 are SGHRS and YFSETQ. The CDR3 covers 13 residues. Between the trimmed V and J ends, which lost 1 base and 0 bases, there was a span of 2 bases. The CDR3 here is CASSLISGNTIYF. The CDR3 DNA sequence: TGCGCCAGCAGCTTGATCTCTGGAAACACCATATATTTT.

This chain joins TRBV19 and TRBJ1-5; perhaps TRBD1 as D (5 bases). V shed 4 bases and J shed 7 bases, with 14 bases lying between them. From germline, CDR1 is LNHDA and CDR2 SQIVND (reference sequence). The CDR3 runs to 14 residues. CDR3 sequence reads: CASSTLGGEQPQHF. In DNA, the CDR3 is TGTGCCAGTAGTACCCTTGGGGGGGAGCAGCCCCAGCATTTT. Supplemented by reference TRBV19 and TRBJ1-5, the full variable domain reads DGGITQSPKYLFRKEGQNVTLSCEQNLNHDAMYWYRQDPGQGLRLIYYSQIVNDFQKGDIAEGYSVSREKKESFPLTVTSAQKNPTAFYLCASSTLGGEQPQHFGDGTRLSIL.

This clonotype appeared a few times. The V and J genes are TRBV12-3 or TRBV12-4 and TRBJ2-6; TRBD2 might be the D (5 bases). V was cut by 11 bases and J by 0 bases, with 11 bases left in between. The CDR3 consists of 14 residues. CDR3 region: CAPLRDSGANVLTF. CDR3 bases: TGTGCCCCCCTCCGGGACTCTGGGGCCAACGTCCTGACTTTC.

The rearrangement joins TRBV9 to TRBJ1-2; D is unresolved. V lost 4 bases and J 6 bases, leaving 10 bases between the germline ends. Per the germline V gene, CDR1 is SGDLS and CDR2 is YYNGEE. This CDR3 has 12 amino acids. The CDR3 region has the DNA TGTGCCAGCAGCCCTAACTCCGATGGCTACACCTTC. This gives the protein CASSPNSDGYTF.

This clonotype was found a few times. The V and J genes are TRBV7-9 and TRBJ2-1; TRBD2 matches 10 bases. Germline trimming cut 1 base from V and 7 bases from J; bases unmatched to any gene: 7. The CDR3 loop spans 16 amino acids. From germline, CDR1 is SEHNR and CDR2 FQNEAQ (reference sequence). CDR3 DNA: TGTGCCAGCAGCTTAGTAGGGACTAGCGCTTCAAATGAGCAGTTCTTC. Its translation is CASSLVGTSASNEQFF.

This rearrangement joins TRBV6-1 to TRBJ1-4; 8 nucleotides agree with TRBD1. There are 13 residues in the CDR3. Trimming cost V 7 bases and J 11 bases; bases outside gene matches: 9. The V gene's germline CDR1 is MNHNS and CDR2 SASEGT. The CDR3 DNA is TGTGCCAGCAATTCAGGGGGCGGGTGGAAACTGTTTTTT. Translating gives CASNSGGGWKLFF.

This clonotype has more than one count but fewer than ten. The J gene is TRBJ2-3, the V gene TRBV10-3; 7 nucleotides align to TRBD1. This CDR3 has 13 amino acids. CDR1 and CDR2 (germline): ENHRY, SYGVKD. The V gene end was trimmed by 4 bases and the J gene end by 4 bases; junction bases not matched to a gene: 2. The CDR3 DNA reads TGTGCCATCAGTGTGACAGGGTCAGATACGCAGTATTTT. Translating it yields CAISVTGSDTQYF.

This chain links TRBV2 with TRBJ2-7; TRBD2 is a possible D gene (6 bases). Trimming took off 6 bases at V and 3 bases at J, with 18 bases between the two ends. Germline V gene lookup returns CDR1 SNHLY and CDR2 FYNNEI. The CDR3 is 15 residues long. Here the CDR3 reads CASSGGVGVNYEQYF. The CDR3 DNA sequence: TGTGCCAGCAGCGGAGGGGTGGGAGTTAACTACGAGCAGTACTTC.

The CDR3 nucleotides are TGTGCCAGCAGCGGTCAGTGGACTAACTATGGCTACACCTTC. It encodes CASSGQWTNYGYTF. The rearrangement links TRBV9 to TRBJ1-2; D uncertain. Germline V gene sequence: CDR1 SGDLS, CDR2 YYNGEE. V was clipped by 3 bases and J by 0 bases, with 9 bases between them. This CDR3 comprises 14 residues.

The chain uses TRBV7-9 and TRBJ2-3, with 11 bases identical to TRBD2. Germline CDR1 and CDR2: SEHNR and FQNEAQ (reference sequence). J was trimmed by 1 base and V by 4 bases; bases with no gene match: 13. There are 19 residues in the CDR3. For the CDR3, the DNA is TGTGCCAGCAGCTCGCTCCAATTTACTAGCGGGAGAGGCACAGATACGCAGTATTTT. It translates to CASSSLQFTSGRGTDTQYF.

V gene TRBV6-5 combines with J gene TRBJ1-4, with D possibly TRBD1 on 6 matching bases. CDR1 is MNHEY, CDR2 SVGAGI, per germline. With 4 bases removed from V and 8 bases from J, the gap between germline ends came to 14 bases. The length of the CDR3 is 14 residues. The CDR3 protein is CASSFVQGDEKLFF. CDR3 sequence (DNA): TGTGCCAGCAGTTTCGTACAGGGCGACGAAAAACTGTTTTTT.

This clonotype was seen a handful of times. V gene TRBV9 combines with J gene TRBJ2-2; D is undetermined. The CDR3 totals 16 residues. V lost 3 bases to trimming and J lost 4 bases, with 16 bases between them. Looked up from germline, CDR1 is SGDLS and CDR2 is YYNGEE. The CDR3 reads CASSGYHSLPTGELFF. For the CDR3, the DNA is TGTGCCAGCAGCGGCTACCACAGTCTCCCCACCGGGGAGCTGTTTTTT.

The chain couples TRBV9 to TRBJ2-5, with D unclear. Germline V CDR1 and CDR2: SGDLS, YYNGEE. The CDR3 is 15 residues long. V dropped 4 bases and J dropped 1 base, with 14 bases sitting between them. The CDR3 sequence: CASSPSLVSQETQYF. As DNA, the CDR3 is TGTGCCAGCAGCCCGTCCCTCGTCAGCCAAGAGACCCAGTACTTC.

There are a few counts of this clonotype. The V gene is TRBV7-2, the J gene TRBJ1-3; D is perhaps TRBD1 (6 bases). Germline CDR1 and CDR2: SGHTA and FQGNSA. V gave up 2 bases and J gave up 14 bases, with 10 bases separating them. There are 11 residues in the CDR3. CDR3 sequence: CASSLLRGLYF. The CDR3 DNA sequence: TGTGCCAGCAGCTTATTAAGGGGGTTATATTTT.

The chain has TRBV20-1 and TRBJ2-5; 9 nucleotides agree with TRBD1. Per germline, CDR1 DFQATT and CDR2 SNEGSKA (reference sequence). The V and J ends lost 6 bases and 4 bases, in that order; junction bases with no gene match: 6. The CDR3 loop spans 13 amino acids. CDR3 amino acids: CSATQGARETQYF. In nucleotides, the CDR3 is TGCAGTGCGACACAGGGGGCGAGAGAGACCCAGTACTTC.

This clonotype has more than one count but fewer than ten. This chain uses TRBV7-8 with TRBJ2-2; D not certain. This CDR3 is built from 15 residues. V was shortened by 3 bases and J by 3 bases, with 11 bases between the two germline ends. CDR1 SGHVS and CDR2 FQNEAQ come from the germline V gene. CDR3 sequence reads: CASSFGQADTGELFF. CDR3 nucleotide sequence: TGTGCCAGCAGCTTCGGGCAGGCGGACACCGGGGAGCTGTTTTTT.

This clonotype is a singleton in its sample. The chain joins TRBV7-4 to TRBJ1-2; 8 positions agree with TRBD1. The germline gives CDR1 SGHVT, CDR2 SQSDAQ. V shed 3 bases, J shed 5 bases, and the junction held 14 bases outside the gene matches. The CDR3 is 17 residues long. CDR3 in amino acids: CASSLPTGGFPYYGYTF. CDR3 DNA sequence: TGTGCCAGCAGCTTGCCAACAGGGGGTTTCCCCTATTATGGCTACACCTTC. The variable domain in full, with the rest retrieved from reference TRBV7-4 and TRBJ1-2, is GAGVSQSPRYKVAKRGRDVALRCDSISGHVTLYWYRQTLGQGSEVLTYSQSDAQRDKSGRPSGRFSAERPERSVSTLKIQRTEQGDSAVYLCASSLPTGGFPYYGYTFGSGTRLTVV.

A word on this clonotype: The conserved closing phenylalanine or tryptophan is absent in this CDR3, likely reflecting a read error. The CDR3 loop is CANSHLLGRVRNEQYL. Written as DNA, the CDR3 is TGTGCCAACAGCCACCTACTAGGGAGAGTAAGGAACGAGCAGTACCTC. This chain uses TRBV7-6 with TRBJ2-7, with D possibly TRBD2 on 5 matching bases. The CDR3 sequence is 16 residues long. Germline V lookup: CDR1 SGHVS, CDR2 FNYEAQ.